This T cell receptor beta chain was observed in a study of blood T cell repertoires in COVID-19. CDR3 length: 12 residues. Trimming cost V 5 bases and J 4 bases, with 9 bases left between them. Germline values: CDR1 LGHNA, CDR2 YNFKEQ. Sequencing used immunoSEQ multiplex PCR; TCRdb keeps in-frame clones, though not all of them. The sample has under 350,000 clones, 80% to 95% seen once; the top ten hold roughly 7%. The rearrangement links TRBV4-2 to TRBJ2-7, with D maybe TRBD1 (5 bases). The specimen was peripheral blood. The source is a woman in her twenties or thirties with COVID-19, enrolled during active disease. CDR3 in amino acids: CASSATGYEQYF. The CDR3 DNA is TGTGCCAGCAGCGCCACAGGATACGAGCAGTACTTC.